The clone carrying this T cell receptor beta chain occurred a few times. From RNA transcripts, TCR beta CDR3 regions were amplified. TCR CDR3 regions were first amplified by RT-PCR with HTBI primers. MiXCR was run by TCRdb on the multiplex PCR reads, yielding one entry per CDR3 protein. Of 270,000 or so distinct CDR3 sequences in the sample, less than 30% are singletons; the top ten hold approximately 30%. Hyperthyroidism, newly diagnosed and lasting under 2 months, affected patients aged 18 to 65. The data stem from a study of T cells in Graves' hyperthyroidism and ophthalmopathy. This CDR3 contains 14 residues. Germline V gene lookup returns CDR1 MDHEN and CDR2 SYDVKM. Trimming cost V 4 bases and J 1 base, with 10 bases left between them.

This clonotype was obtained from a man aged 35-49 years with Graves' hyperthyroidism that later progressed to Graves' ophthalmopathy. The gene calls are TRBV28 and TRBJ2-5, with D maybe TRBD1 (6 bases). Sequencing used blood. The CDR3 DNA follows: TGTGCCAGCAGTTCGCAGGGGCCCCAAGAGACCCAGTACTTC. This sequence encodes CASSSQGPQETQYF.